This TCR beta chain was identified during a study of cytomegalovirus exposure and HLA in healthy donors. Researchers ran the PCR with 60 Vbeta and 13 Jbeta primers. Assay: immunoSEQ multiplex PCR; the TCRdb copy retains only in-frame clones and omits some. The sample yields about 160,000 clones, 65% to 80% seen once. Findings and caveats of the study: Per a later analysis, 15,000 to 20,000 TCR beta sequences showed association with HLA alleles at 0.05 false discovery rate. Later analysis demonstrated an association between a missense DCLRE1C variant and TCR beta V- and J-gene trimming. In an earlier analysis, in fewer than 700 donors, most V segments appeared productive either ~87% or ~30% of the time.

Worth noting for this clone: Its antigen remains unknown.

The CDR3 runs to 13 residues. Germline trimming cut 4 bases from V and 7 bases from J; bases unmatched to any gene: 7. From germline, CDR1 is SGDLS and CDR2 YYNGEE. The source material was PBMCs. The chain is built from TRBV9 and TRBJ2-5; TRBD1 agrees at 7 bases. This receptor was taken from a woman in her 50s in good health and CMV-seropositive. The CDR3 loop is CASSPRQGGTQYF. CDR3 bases: TGTGCCAGCAGCCCAAGACAGGGTGGGACCCAGTACTTC.